This T cell receptor beta chain was sequenced for a study of T-cell reconstitution after alpha-beta-depleted transplantation in children. This sample's TCRbeta library carried unique molecular identifier barcodes. TCRdb reanalysed the PCR reads using MiXCR and keeps one entry per CDR3 protein. The sample has about 600,000 distinct CDR3 sequences, under 30% seen once. Study-wide points: Surviving thymic progenitors and recipient T cells were the source of high TCRbeta diversity at day 60 in some patients. Most T-cell counts and diversity one year after the transplant came from T cells that were newly produced. Expanded graft clones numbering several hundred reportedly gave rise to alpha-beta T cells about two months after transplant.

On this clonotype itself: Antigen unknown.

This CDR3 contains 13 residues. V lost 0 bases to trimming and J lost 5 bases, with 8 bases between them. Germline V gene data show CDR1 as SGHRS and CDR2 as YFSETQ. The clonotype was recovered from a boy under three years old who had a stem cell transplant for acute myeloid leukemia, so the T cells may come from the graft donor. The material was PBMCs, mostly from graft donor cells, obtained 360 days after TCRalphabeta/CD19-depleted stem cell transplant. The rearrangement links TRBV5-1 to TRBJ1-2; D gene uncertain. The CDR3 protein is CASSLADKYGYTF. The CDR3 DNA sequence: TGCGCCAGCAGCTTGGCAGACAAGTATGGCTACACCTTC.